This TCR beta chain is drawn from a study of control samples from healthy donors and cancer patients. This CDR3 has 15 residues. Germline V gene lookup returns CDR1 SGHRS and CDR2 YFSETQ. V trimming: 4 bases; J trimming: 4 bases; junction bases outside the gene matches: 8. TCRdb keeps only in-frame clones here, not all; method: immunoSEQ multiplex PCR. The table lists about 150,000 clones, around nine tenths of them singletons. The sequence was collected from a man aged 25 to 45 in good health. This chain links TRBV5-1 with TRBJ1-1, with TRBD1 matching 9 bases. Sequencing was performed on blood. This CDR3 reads CASSARQGEGTEAFF. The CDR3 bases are TGCGCCAGCAGCGCCCGACAGGGGGAGGGCACTGAAGCTTTCTTT.